The T cell receptor (beta chain) described here comes from a study of T cells after yellow fever vaccination. Study-wide findings and caveats: A secondary response was less intense yet reached its peak sooner, at day 5 versus 15.

The CDR3 runs 18 residues. Trimming left V 0 bases short and J 4 bases short, with 21 bases between. Germline V gives CDR1 MNHEY, CDR2 SVGAGI. TCR cDNA was made by 5'RACE template switching, adding a universal primer site and UMIs. One entry per CDR3 protein results from TCRdb running MiXCR on the 5' RACE reads. The data hold about 320,000 distinct CDR3 sequences, with around 7% observed a single time. This clonotype was observed a handful of times. As yet, its antigen is unknown. The clonotype originates from a man aged 18 to 29 who received the YFV17D yellow fever vaccine. Sequenced material: PBMCs, taken about 49 days after the first yellow fever vaccination. The J gene is TRBJ1-2, the V gene TRBV6-5; D not resolved. The CDR3 bases are TGTGCCAGCAGTTACTCGTATATTGGGAGCCTTCGGGGCTATGGCTACACCTTC. This gives the protein CASSYSYIGSLRGYGYTF.